Sequencing of this T cell receptor beta chain was carried out in a study of cytomegalovirus exposure and HLA in healthy donors. Whole-study results and caveats: The authors later found TCR association rates varying by HLA locus, with DRB1 most and HLA-C fewest. What a later analysis reportedly showed was that an Asian-associated ancestry cluster had fewer N-insertions than the approximately 700-donor mean.

PCR employed 60 Vbeta and 13 Jbeta primers. Profiling relied on immunoSEQ multiplex PCR, and the TCRdb table lists in-frame clones only, not all of them. The sample shows approximately 71,000 clones, about two thirds of them seen only once. A word on this clone: Its target is unknown.

The CDR3 has 16 residues. Germline V gives CDR1 SNHLY, CDR2 FYNNEI. Trimming took off 7 bases at V and 7 bases at J, with 22 bases between the two ends. The specimen was PBMCs. The TCR originated in a middle-aged woman in good health and CMV-seropositive. The chain employs TRBV2 and TRBJ1-4, with D tentatively TRBD1 (6 bases). The CDR3 bases are TGTGCCAGCACAGGGGATTCGTTAAGGGGGGGTGAAAAACTGTTTTTT. It yields the protein CASTGDSLRGGEKLFF.